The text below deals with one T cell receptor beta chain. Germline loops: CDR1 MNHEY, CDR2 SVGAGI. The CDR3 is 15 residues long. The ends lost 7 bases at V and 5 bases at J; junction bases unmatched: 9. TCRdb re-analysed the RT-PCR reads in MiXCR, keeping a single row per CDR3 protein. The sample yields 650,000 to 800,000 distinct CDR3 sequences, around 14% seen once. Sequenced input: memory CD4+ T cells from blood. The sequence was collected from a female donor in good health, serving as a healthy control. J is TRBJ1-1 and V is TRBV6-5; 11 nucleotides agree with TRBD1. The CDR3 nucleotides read TGTGCCAGCACCTGGACAGGGGGCTATAAGACTGAAGCTTTCTTT. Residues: CASTWTGGYKTEAFF.